This TCR beta chain stems from a study of blood T cell repertoires in COVID-19. Source study methods: Reference gene primers were amplified, and this amplification served to estimate nucleated cell counts. The assay was immunoSEQ multiplex PCR, and TCRdb's table has in-frame clones only and misses some. V and J calls and clone size are copied from that table; D and trimming were computed from the DNA. Here the sample spans over 60,000 clones, about 81% being singletons. The sequence derives from a woman at least 80 years old with acute or convalescent COVID-19. Sequencing used peripheral blood.

CDR3 amino acids: CASSSLWGGAGELFF. The CDR3 DNA reads as TGTGCCAGCAGCTCTCTCTGGGGAGGCGCCGGGGAGCTGTTTTTT. The chain employs TRBV5-4 and TRBJ2-2; maybe TRBD2 (6 bases). The V and J ends lost 3 bases and 6 bases respectively, with 15 bases between them. The CDR3 is 15 residues long. Germline values: CDR1 SGHNT, CDR2 YYREEE (reference sequence).